This T cell receptor (beta chain) was captured by sequencing in a study of T cells in localized non-small cell lung cancer. Study conclusions and caveats: A median of approximately 54 clones ranked among the top 100 in tumor appeared in adjacent lung. It was uninvolved adjacent lung that showed the highest T cell clonality, exceeding tumor. Heterogeneity cannot be ruled out, as sequencing used one tumor region only. Longer overall survival associated with higher blood T cell density; shorter survival with higher adjacent-lung clonality.

Losses at the gene ends were 4 bases for V and 6 bases for J; bases not matched to a gene: 10. Germline-derived CDR1 and CDR2 are MGHRA and YSYEKL. The CDR3 is 16 amino acids. Repertoires were generated with immunoSEQ multiplex PCR, while TCRdb's copy carries only in-frame clones and drops some. The repertoire holds tens of thousands of clones, roughly nine tenths seen once, with 6.5% to 9% in the top ten. As to this clone: Its target is not known.

This rearrangement joins TRBV4-1 to TRBJ2-2, with 8 bases aligning to TRBD1. This TCR derives from a woman between 40 and 69 years old with stage I lung adenocarcinoma. Sequencing used peripheral blood, obtained before any cancer treatment. The CDR3 is CASSPGQGVRAGELFF. DNA for the CDR3: TGCGCCAGCAGCCCCGGACAGGGAGTGCGTGCCGGGGAGCTGTTTTTT.